The 5 T cell receptor beta chains presented below share a single source sample, sequenced in a study of CXCR3-negative and CXCR3-positive naive CD8 T cells (dated by TCRdb to between 2018 and 2021). Study-level results and caveats: TRB CDR3s from CXCR3-positive naive cells showed higher hydrophobicity (lower Kidera factor 4), lower energy, and higher strength and volume indices than CXCR3-negative naive cells.

Reads for this sample came from a NextSeq 550. The Human TCR Profiling Kit (MiLaboratory) was used to prepare UMI-labeled 5' RACE TRB cDNA libraries. The reads were reprocessed in TCRdb, with one entry per CDR3 protein sequence and no accompanying DNA. The sample's clone listing holds about 110,000 distinct CDR3 sequences. Of the sample, more than 0.3% is held by the ten largest clones. No antigen is known for these receptors. Sequencing was performed on naive CXCR3+ CD8+ T cells from blood. The label giving this sample's cell subset or site can be read as: CD45RO-CCR7+CD27+CD95- naive CD8+ T cells expressing CXCR3 (TNR3+). The receptor source for this set is a human donor in good health. Some clones in this sample may be carry-over from other donors' samples.

This chain connects TRBV5-1 to TRBJ2-1; there is no DNA to check the TCRdb D call of TRBD1. The CDR3 length is 12 residues. Germline-derived CDR1 and CDR2 are SGHRS and YFSETQ. This CDR3 is CASTPGGNEQFF. Using reference TRBV5-1 and TRBJ2-1 for the parts outside the CDR3, the full variable domain is KAGVTQTPRYLIKTRGQQVTLSCSPISGHRSVSWYQQTPGQGLQFLFEYFSETQRNKGNFPGRFSGRQFSNSRSEMNVSTLELGDSALYLCASTPGGNEQFFGPGTRLTVL.

The chain couples TRBV11-1 to TRBJ2-1; TCRdb's D gene call, TRBD2, goes unchecked for lack of DNA. Germline lookup yields CDR1 SGHAT and CDR2 FQDESV (reference sequence). The length of the CDR3 is 14 residues. CDR3 region: CASSPPAPPKKEFF.

The V and J genes are TRBV20-1 and TRBJ2-1; no DNA is available, so the TRBD1 call from TCRdb remains unchecked. This CDR3 is 22 amino acids long. Germline lookup yields CDR1 DFQATT and CDR2 SNEGSKA (reference sequence). The CDR3 loop is CSARFVPPAEFPGTHTYNEQFF.

The gene calls are TRBV29-1 and TRBJ1-2; TCRdb picks TRBD1, but there is no DNA to check that call. The CDR3 has 11 residues. Germline V CDR1 and CDR2: SQVTM, ANQGSEA. The CDR3 protein is CSVYGTDGYTF. Full variable domain (remainder filled in from reference TRBV29-1 and TRBJ1-2): SAVISQKPSRDICQRGTSLTIQCQVDSQVTMMFWYRQQPGQSLTLIATANQGSEATYESGFVIDKFPISRPNLTFSTLTVSNMSPEDSSIYLCSVYGTDGYTFGSGTRLTVV.

The chain carries TRBV5-1 and TRBJ2-3; TCRdb's D gene call, TRBD2, goes unchecked for lack of DNA. The CDR3 is 19 residues long. From germline, CDR1 is SGHRS and CDR2 YFSETQ. CDR3 sequence: CASSLVRLAASSSTDTQYF. Based on the CDR3 plus reference TRBV5-1 and TRBJ2-3, the full variable domain is KAGVTQTPRYLIKTRGQQVTLSCSPISGHRSVSWYQQTPGQGLQFLFEYFSETQRNKGNFPGRFSGRQFSNSRSEMNVSTLELGDSALYLCASSLVRLAASSSTDTQYFGPGTRLTVL.